Here is one T cell receptor (beta chain) with its context. What it binds is unknown. Deep level was the assay's run setting. Using immunoSEQ multiplex PCR, the repertoire was profiled, and TCRdb retains in-frame clones only, with some absent. In the table there are some 900,000 clones, less than 85% of which are singletons. This entry is derived from a study of shared clonotypes between healthy human individuals. Germline V lookup: CDR1 SGHTA, CDR2 FQGNSA. The CDR3 consists of 15 residues. With 5 bases clipped from V and 2 bases from J, the junction kept 7 bases outside the gene matches. Study-wide points: About 5% of naive CD4 clonotypes were shared across four donors.

Material for sequencing was memory CD4+ T cells sorted from blood. Subset denoted: CD45RA-negative fraction. This clonotype was obtained from a man between 18 and 35 years old in good health. The genes are TRBV7-2 and TRBJ2-7, with 9 nucleotides matching TRBD1. In nucleotides, the CDR3 is TGTGCCAGCAGCCGGACAGGGGACTCACCCTACGAGCAGTACTTC. This sequence encodes CASSRTGDSPYEQYF. The full variable domain, in which reference TRBV7-2 and TRBJ2-7 provide the parts outside the CDR3, is GAGVSQSPSNKVTEKGKDVELRCDPISGHTALYWYRQSLGQGLEFLIYFQGNSAPDKSGLPSDRFSAERTGGSVSTLTIQRTQQEDSAVYLCASSRTGDSPYEQYFGPGTRLTVT.